One sample yielded the 20 T cell receptor beta chains listed below, sequenced in a study of OX40 agonist ivuxolimab in advanced cancers. Only in-frame clones appear in the TCRdb table, and some are missing; sequencing was by immunoSEQ multiplex PCR. The sample yields tens of thousands of clones, less than 85% seen once. Material: CD4+ or CD8+ T cells sorted from blood, obtained in a trial of the OX40 agonist ivuxolimab. The receptors were gathered from an adult with an advanced solid tumor such as melanoma, head and neck, liver or kidney cancer.

This clone was picked up a small number of times. The chain carries TRBV6-1 and TRBJ1-1; TRBD1 might be the D (6 bases). CDR1 and CDR2 from the germline V gene are MNHNS and SASEGT. This CDR3 contains 13 residues. The V and J ends lost 8 bases and 6 bases respectively, with 16 bases between them. The CDR3 loop is CASCLPRGSEAFF. CDR3 nucleotides: TGTGCCAGCTGTTTGCCCAGGGGATCTGAAGCTTTCTTT.

The J gene is TRBJ2-3, the V gene TRBV10-3; perhaps TRBD1 as D (5 bases). The length of the CDR3 is 14 residues. Germline CDR1 reads ENHRY; CDR2 reads SYGVKD. V lost 11 bases and J 2 bases, leaving 17 bases between the germline ends. The CDR3 nucleotides are TGTGCCGCCAGGACAAGGCTCAACACAGATACGCAGTATTTT. As protein: CAARTRLNTDTQYF.

V gene TRBV6-6 combines with J gene TRBJ1-1, with D unresolved. This CDR3 is 12 amino acids long. Trimming took off 6 bases at V and 2 bases at J, with 7 bases between the two ends. Germline values: CDR1 MNHNY, CDR2 SVGAGI (reference sequence). CDR3 loop: CASRPPNTEAFF. CDR3 DNA sequence: TGTGCCAGCAGACCCCCCAACACTGAAGCTTTCTTT.

This CDR3 is CASSLEGGSYNEQFF. The DNA for the CDR3 is TGCGCCAGCAGCTTGGAGGGGGGATCCTACAATGAGCAGTTCTTC. The genes are TRBV5-1 and TRBJ2-1; D tentatively reads TRBD1 or TRBD2 (6 bases each). The CDR3 loop spans 15 amino acids. Per germline, CDR1 SGHRS and CDR2 YFSETQ. Trimming stripped 0 bases from V and 1 base from J, with 8 bases between.

This chain joins TRBV5-1 and TRBJ2-3, with 9 bases aligning to TRBD1. V was clipped by 7 bases and J by 1 base; unmatched bases: 7. In germline, CDR1 is SGHRS, CDR2 YFSETQ. This CDR3 region has 15 residues. The CDR3 reads CASGPGTGRTDTQYF. The CDR3 nucleotides are TGCGCCAGCGGTCCCGGGACAGGGCGCACAGATACGCAGTATTTT.

The chain employs TRBV7-2 and TRBJ1-5; D is possibly TRBD1 (6 bases). The CDR3 runs 13 residues. V was clipped by 2 bases and J by 4 bases, with 6 bases between them. Germline V lookup: CDR1 SGHTA, CDR2 FQGNSA. The CDR3 spells CASSLQGNQPQHF. CDR3 in DNA: TGTGCCAGCAGCTTACAGGGGAATCAGCCCCAGCATTTT.

In the case of this clone: Other DNA sequences in this sample translate to the same CDR3. The J gene is TRBJ2-1, the V gene TRBV15, with D perhaps matching TRBD2 (6 bases). Germline CDR1 and CDR2: LNHNV and YYDKDF (reference sequence). V lost 3 bases to trimming and J lost 3 bases, with 9 bases between them. The CDR3 loop spans 14 amino acids. CDR3 region: CATSRGGLYNEQFF. The CDR3 coding sequence is TGTGCCACCAGCAGGGGGGGTCTCTACAATGAGCAGTTCTTC.

The V and J genes are TRBV2 and TRBJ1-1; D uncertain. Germline CDR1 reads SNHLY; CDR2 reads FYNNEI. V lost 5 bases, J lost 4 bases, and 2 bases lay in between. The length of the CDR3 is 10 residues. The CDR3 is CASSTTEAFF. In DNA form, the CDR3 reads TGTGCCAGCAGTACCACTGAAGCTTTCTTT.

J is TRBJ2-7 and V is TRBV19, with D unresolved. The length of the CDR3 is 13 residues. Germline values: CDR1 LNHDA, CDR2 SQIVND (reference sequence). V lost 3 bases and J lost 6, with 12 bases in between. The CDR3 bases are TGTGCCAGTAGTATCCAACCACTCTTCGAGCAGTACTTC. Protein product: CASSIQPLFEQYF.

The chain joins TRBV6-6 to TRBJ2-7; 7 bases map to TRBD1. V was pared by 6 bases and J by 3 bases, with 8 bases of the junction left unmatched. The CDR3 runs to 14 residues. Germline values: CDR1 MNHNY, CDR2 SVGAGI (reference sequence). DNA for the CDR3: TGTGCCAGCAGAGACCAGAGACAGGGCTACGAGCAGTACTTC. Its translation: CASRDQRQGYEQYF.

The rearrangement joins TRBV7-2 to TRBJ1-2, with D possibly being TRBD1 (6 bases). The CDR3 length is 14 residues. Germline CDR1 reads SGHTA; CDR2 reads FQGNSA. The V gene lost 5 bases and the J gene lost 6 bases, with 16 bases spanning the gap. In nucleotides, the CDR3 is TGTGCCAGCAGCCGTCAACAGGGCCCCGATGGCTACACCTTC. Amino acid sequence: CASSRQQGPDGYTF.

This clone occurred once. The chain uses TRBV6-5 and TRBJ1-5; TRBD1 matches at 8 bases. This CDR3 comprises 14 residues. The V and J ends lost 6 bases and 1 base, in that order; junction bases with no gene match: 2. Germline CDR1 and CDR2: MNHEY and SVGAGI. As DNA, the CDR3 is TGTGCCAGCAGCCGGACAGGGAGCAATCAGCCCCAGCATTTT. This translates into CASSRTGSNQPQHF.

The DNA of the CDR3 is TGTGCCAGCAGTCTCCAGGACGGAGGTCCCTCTGGCTACACCTTC. It codes for CASSLQDGGPSGYTF. This chain links TRBV27 with TRBJ1-2; D unclear. Germline CDR1 MNHEY, CDR2 SMNVEV (reference sequence). V dropped 5 bases and J dropped 7 bases, with 20 bases sitting between them. The length of the CDR3 is 15 residues.

The chain employs TRBV7-2 and TRBJ2-2; the D gene is possibly TRBD2 (5 bases). The V and J ends lost 5 bases and 5 bases respectively, with 18 bases between them. The germline CDR1 and CDR2 sequences are SGHTA and FQGNSA. The CDR3 contains 16 residues. CDR3 in DNA: TGTGCCAGCAGCAAAATCGGGTCGGAGCGGACCGGGGAGCTGTTTTTT. Translated: CASSKIGSERTGELFF.

As to this clone: This sample includes further DNA sequences coding for the same CDR3. This chain connects TRBV2 to TRBJ1-2, with D unresolved. V gave up 6 bases and J gave up 2 bases, with 10 bases separating them. Germline assignment: CDR1 SNHLY and CDR2 FYNNEI. There are 13 residues in the CDR3. CDR3 residues: CASSATENYGYTF. The CDR3 nucleotides are TGTGCCAGCAGCGCCACAGAAAACTATGGCTACACCTTC.

The chain combines TRBV7-2 with TRBJ2-7; D is tentatively TRBD1 or TRBD2 (5 bases each). Germline V lookup: CDR1 SGHTA, CDR2 FQGNSA. The CDR3 runs to 13 residues. The V end lost 5 bases, the J end lost 3 bases, and 11 bases lay between the germline ends. The CDR3 region is CASSQGPFYEQYF. CDR3 nucleotide sequence: TGTGCCAGCAGCCAGGGACCCTTCTACGAGCAGTACTTC.

This clone has a single count. V and J are TRBV4-3 and TRBJ1-1; 7 bases agree with TRBD1. The V segment lost 4 bases and the J segment 5 bases; nucleotides outside the gene matches: 7. The CDR3 sequence is 14 residues long. CDR1 is LGHNA, CDR2 YSLEER, per germline. The CDR3 DNA follows: TGCGCCAGCAGCCTAGGACAGGCAACAACTGAAGCTTTCTTT. Translating it yields CASSLGQATTEAFF.

This chain uses TRBV10-3 with TRBJ2-1, with TRBD2 matching over 9 bases. CDR1 ENHRY and CDR2 SYGVKD come from the germline V gene. The CDR3 runs 14 residues. With 2 bases clipped from V and 6 bases from J, the junction kept 2 bases outside the gene matches. This CDR3 is CAISETSGFNEQFF. As DNA, the CDR3 is TGTGCCATCAGTGAGACTAGCGGGTTCAATGAGCAGTTCTTC.

The chain employs TRBV11-2 and TRBJ2-7, with D possibly being TRBD1 or TRBD2 (6 bases each). The V end lost 3 bases, the J end lost 9 bases, and 18 bases lay between the germline ends. CDR3 size: 14 residues. Germline V gives CDR1 SGHAT, CDR2 FQNNGV. CDR3 amino acids: CASSLGGTPTRQYF. The CDR3 coding sequence is TGTGCCAGCAGCTTGGGCGGGACACCTACGAGGCAGTACTTC.

The chain employs TRBV30 and TRBJ2-7; tentative D call: TRBD1 (5 bases). With 3 bases removed from V and 2 bases from J, the gap between germline ends came to 11 bases. The CDR3 length is 13 residues. Per germline, CDR1 GTSNPN and CDR2 SVGIG (reference sequence). The CDR3 loop reads CAWRAQGAYEQYF. The CDR3 DNA follows: TGTGCCTGGAGGGCGCAGGGTGCCTACGAGCAGTACTTC.